This TCR beta chain is from a study of neurological immune-mediated disorders. Overall study results and limits: The absence of any CDR3 amino acid sequence shared by expanded clones across subjects suggests that repertoires were private in all groups.

In regard to this clonotype: Its antigen is still unknown.

The germline CDR1 and CDR2 sequences are SGHAT and FQNNGV. Trimming left V 3 bases short and J 6 bases short, with 8 bases between. This CDR3 spans 12 amino acids. With 10-nucleotide random UMIs, 5'RACE was used to make the cDNA. TCRdb redid the calling of the 5' RACE reads with MiXCR, one entry per CDR3 protein. The table records roughly 60,000 distinct CDR3 sequences, roughly an eighth of them present only once. This receptor was identified in a man aged 55 to 70 in good health. V is TRBV11-2 and J is TRBJ1-2, with no clear D. Sequencing was carried out using PBMCs. Here the CDR3 reads CASSFEGNGYTF. The CDR3, as DNA: TGTGCCAGCAGCTTTGAGGGTAATGGCTACACCTTC.